One sample yielded the 2 T cell receptor beta chains listed below, sequenced in a study of T cells expressing NK-cell markers. Following a re-call of the 5' RACE reads, TCRdb has one entry per CDR3 protein and lacks DNA. In total, the table holds fewer than 400,000 distinct CDR3 sequences. What was sequenced was blood T cells: a sorted CD56 or NKG2C T cell subset, CD4+ or CD8+ T cells, or bulk PBMC T cells (not recorded which). The receptors derive from a woman aged 45-65 years in good health.

This sequence joins TRBV5-1 and TRBJ1-2; TCRdb's D gene call, TRBD1, goes unchecked for lack of DNA. The germline V gene encodes CDR1 SGHRS and CDR2 YFSETQ. The CDR3 sequence is 14 residues long. The CDR3 protein is CASSLGGDRRGYTF.

The J gene is TRBJ2-1, the V gene TRBV24-1. CDR3 length: 13 amino acids. Germline V gene lookup returns CDR1 KGHDR and CDR2 SFDVKD. The CDR3 here is CATSDLGLPEQFF.